Each of the 9 T cell receptor beta chains below was sequenced from the same sample in a study of CD8 T cells in ankylosing spondylitis. TCRdb itself ran the 5' RACE reads through MiXCR, one entry per CDR3 protein. The sample lists approximately 150,000 distinct CDR3 sequences; 44% were seen once. Source material: synovial fluid, either unsorted or a sorted T cell fraction (not recorded which). Source of these receptors: a male donor with ankylosing spondylitis.

A few counts support this clonotype. The CDR3 loop is CASSPLLAGTDTQYF. In nucleotides, the CDR3 is TGCGCCAGCAGCCCGCTACTAGCGGGCACAGATACGCAGTATTTT. V and J are TRBV5-1 and TRBJ2-3; 8 bases match TRBD2. The germline V gene encodes CDR1 SGHRS and CDR2 YFSETQ. The CDR3 is 15 residues long. With V trimmed by 4 bases and J by 1 base, 5 bases remained unmatched.

CDR3 amino acids: CASSLTGTFYNEQFF. For the CDR3, the DNA is TGTGCCAGCAGCTTAACCGGGACCTTCTACAATGAGCAGTTCTTC. This chain joins TRBV5-8 and TRBJ2-1; D tentatively fits TRBD1 or TRBD2 (5 bases each). Per the germline V gene, CDR1 is SGHTS and CDR2 is YDEGEE. With 2 bases removed from V and 3 bases from J, the gap between germline ends came to 12 bases. CDR3 length equals 15 residues.

The V and J genes are TRBV5-4 and TRBJ2-3; either TRBD1 or TRBD2 may supply D (7 bases each). The CDR3 runs to 20 residues. The V and J ends lost 0 bases and 2 bases respectively, with 25 bases between them. Germline V lookup: CDR1 SGHNT, CDR2 YYREEE (reference sequence). CDR3 amino acids: CASSLGDRGGRQRDTDTQYF. The CDR3 nucleotides are TGTGCCAGCAGCTTGGGGGACCGAGGGGGCAGGCAGCGGGACACAGATACGCAGTATTTT.

This clonotype was counted ten times or more. The chain links TRBV20-1 to TRBJ1-1; 7 bases line up with TRBD1. With V trimmed by 0 bases and J by 3 bases, 7 bases remained unmatched. This CDR3 comprises 15 residues. Germline V gives CDR1 DFQATT, CDR2 SNEGSKA (reference sequence). Here the CDR3 DNA reads TGCAGTGCTAGAGATCAGGCAGGGGGAGACACTGAAGCTTTCTTT. Translating gives CSARDQAGGDTEAFF.

This CDR3 reads CASDNLGQLLSGNTIYF. CDR3 in DNA: TGTGCCAGCGATAATCTCGGACAGCTACTCTCTGGAAACACCATATATTTT. This chain links TRBV11-3 with TRBJ1-3; tentatively, D is TRBD1 (6 bases). This CDR3 region has 17 residues. V was pared by 8 bases and J by 0 bases, with 20 bases between. From germline, CDR1 is SGHNT and CDR2 YENEEA.

The rearrangement joins TRBV6-1 to TRBJ1-1; D gene ambiguous. Trimming removed 7 bases from V and 0 bases from J, with 6 bases in between. The CDR3 is 12 residues long. Per the germline V gene, CDR1 is MNHNS and CDR2 is SASEGT. The CDR3 loop is CASTDMNTEAFF. The CDR3 DNA follows: TGTGCCAGCACAGACATGAACACTGAAGCTTTCTTT.

This chain joins TRBV27 and TRBJ2-3; the match to TRBD2 covers 15 bases. The CDR3 has 16 residues. Germline trimming cut 6 bases from V and 5 bases from J; bases unmatched to any gene: 6. Germline assignment: CDR1 MNHEY and CDR2 SMNVEV (reference sequence). This chain's CDR3 is CASRWTSGGAIDTQYF. CDR3 nucleotide sequence: TGTGCCAGCAGGTGGACTAGCGGGGGGGCCATAGATACGCAGTATTTT.

The chain combines TRBV10-3 with TRBJ2-2; TRBD2 matches at 14 bases. CDR1 ENHRY and CDR2 SYGVKD come from the germline V gene. Trimming took 5 bases from V and 4 from J; bases not matched to a gene: 12. This CDR3 region has 19 residues. CDR3 amino acids: CAISKPGLAGDVSTGELFF. CDR3 nucleotides: TGTGCCATCAGTAAACCGGGACTAGCGGGGGACGTAAGCACCGGGGAGCTGTTTTTT.

The gene calls are TRBV5-1 and TRBJ1-1, with TRBD1 as a possible D gene (5 bases). The CDR3 loop spans 15 amino acids. V was pared by 0 bases and J by 4 bases, with 13 bases between. The V gene's germline CDR1 is SGHRS and CDR2 YFSETQ. CDR3: CASSLAARGSTEAFF. DNA for the CDR3: TGCGCCAGCAGCTTGGCCGCGAGGGGAAGCACTGAAGCTTTCTTT.